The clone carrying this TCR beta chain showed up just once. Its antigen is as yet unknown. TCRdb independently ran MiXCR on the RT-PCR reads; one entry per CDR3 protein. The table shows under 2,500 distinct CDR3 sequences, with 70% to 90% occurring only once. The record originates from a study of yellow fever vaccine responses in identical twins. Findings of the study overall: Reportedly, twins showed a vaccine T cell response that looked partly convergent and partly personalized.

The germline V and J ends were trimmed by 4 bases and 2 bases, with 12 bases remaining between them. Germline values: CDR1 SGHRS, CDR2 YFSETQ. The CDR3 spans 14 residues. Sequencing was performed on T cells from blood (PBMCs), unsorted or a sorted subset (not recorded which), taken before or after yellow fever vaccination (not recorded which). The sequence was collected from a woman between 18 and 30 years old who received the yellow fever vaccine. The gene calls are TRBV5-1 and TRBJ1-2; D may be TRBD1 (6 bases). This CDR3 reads CASSTTGMNYGYTF. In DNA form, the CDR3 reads TGCGCCAGCAGCACCACAGGGATGAACTATGGCTACACCTTC.